This TCR beta chain stems from a study of blood T cell repertoires in COVID-19. Study in general: The United States, Italy and Spain provided the acute and convalescent COVID-19 samples. T cells, B-cell-depleted T cells, or PBMCs supplied cDNA or gDNA.

Participants reported their clinical history, and cohort assignment relied on those reports. This CDR3 is 14 amino acids long. Deletions cut 3 bases from V and 6 bases from J, with 14 bases between. Germline assignment: CDR1 KGHSH and CDR2 LQKENI. Sequencing used immunoSEQ multiplex PCR; TCRdb keeps in-frame clones, though not all of them. The sample lists hundreds of thousands of clones; less than 90% were seen once. The sequenced sample consisted of PBMCs or T cells enriched from blood (not recorded which). The sequence came from a woman under 40 who had recovered from COVID-19. This chain links TRBV18 with TRBJ1-2; D may be TRBD1 (5 bases). This chain's CDR3 is CASSPDTFRDGYTF. CDR3 coding DNA: TGTGCCAGCTCACCGGACACCTTTAGGGATGGCTACACCTTC.